These 28 T cell receptor beta chains originate from one sample sequenced in a study of CD8+ T cells in alopecia areata (dated by TCRdb to 2016 to 2018). Library prep was done by the immunoSEQ multiplex PCR assay. RNA was extracted from all samples and reverse transcribed into cDNA, which served as template for TCR sequencing. TCRdb provides this immuneACCESS table in a form limited to in-frame rearrangements. Some clones are lacking; in checked studies, under half of them reflect an unresolved V gene, and why the rest are absent is not known. For this sample there are about 14,000 clones; about 50% appear just once. Together, the top ten hold 11% of the sample. The sample's time point label, in plain terms: baseline before oral tofacitinib. From alopecia areata patients, peripheral blood was collected along with lesional scalp punch biopsies. The sample was skin, taken at week 0. Receptors were obtained from a human donor with alopecia areata.

The J gene is TRBJ2-1, the V gene TRBV4-1, with 10 nucleotides matching TRBD2. V dropped 8 bases and J dropped 6; count of bases not matched to a gene: 10. CDR3 length: 15 residues. Germline CDR1 MGHRA, CDR2 YSYEKL. The CDR3 is CASGLSGGASNEQFF. The CDR3 nucleotides read TGCGCCAGCGGTCTAAGCGGGGGGGCGAGCAATGAGCAGTTCTTC.

J is TRBJ1-1 and V is TRBV6-1; D is unclear. Germline V gene data show CDR1 as MNHNS and CDR2 as SASEGT. CDR3 length equals 14 residues. The V and J ends lost 3 bases and 1 base respectively, with 9 bases between them. CDR3 amino acids: CASSELPGNTEAFF. The CDR3 bases are TGTGCCAGCAGTGAGCTCCCTGGGAACACTGAAGCTTTCTTT.

This chain uses TRBV5-4 with TRBJ2-3; D is unresolved. The V gene's germline CDR1 is SGHNT and CDR2 YYREEE (reference sequence). This CDR3 has 16 residues. The V end was cut by 3 bases, the J end by 3 bases, with 17 bases between. CDR3 sequence: CASSSSGRRATDTQYF. For the CDR3, the DNA is TGTGCCAGCAGCTCCTCCGGGCGAAGGGCAACAGATACGCAGTATTTT.

This clone showed up just a few times. V gene TRBV28 combines with J gene TRBJ1-5; 7 nucleotides match TRBD1. V trimming: 4 bases; J trimming: 4 bases; junction bases outside the gene matches: 7. The length of the CDR3 is 15 residues. Germline V CDR1 and CDR2: MDHEN, SYDVKM. The CDR3 region has the DNA TGTGCCAGCAGTTCCCTGCAGGGGGGGAATCAGCCCCAGCATTTT. The encoded protein is CASSSLQGGNQPQHF.

The chain carries TRBV30 and TRBJ2-5; D could derive from TRBD1 or TRBD2 (5 bases each). This CDR3 is 14 amino acids long. V lost 1 base, J lost 9 bases, and 18 bases lay in between. CDR1 and CDR2 (germline): GTSNPN, SVGIG (reference sequence). CDR3 sequence: CAWSARGPPVPQYF. The CDR3 bases are TGTGCCTGGAGTGCCCGGGGCCCCCCTGTCCCCCAGTACTTC.

The gene calls are TRBV11-3 and TRBJ2-2, with no clear D. V gave up 1 base and J gave up 4 bases, with 19 bases separating them. This CDR3 contains 18 residues. Germline V lookup: CDR1 SGHNT, CDR2 YENEEA. The CDR3 DNA follows: TGTGCCAGCAGCTTAGGTTCCCGAAGAGGAGCTACCACCGGGGAGCTGTTTTTT. Its translation: CASSLGSRRGATTGELFF.

V gene TRBV28 combines with J gene TRBJ2-1; TRBD1 aligns across 7 bases. V lost 6 bases and J lost 1; bases outside the gene matches: 0. The V gene's germline CDR1 is MDHEN and CDR2 SYDVKM. CDR3 length: 13 amino acids. The CDR3 here is CASRGQSYNEQFF. The CDR3 coding sequence is TGTGCCAGCAGGGGACAGTCCTACAATGAGCAGTTCTTC.

This sequence joins TRBV6-5 and TRBJ1-1; D might be TRBD1 (6 bases). Germline V gene lookup returns CDR1 MNHEY and CDR2 SVGAGI. The CDR3 sequence is 15 residues long. Trimming removed 6 bases at V and 1 base at J, with 15 bases between. The CDR3 protein is CASSPRTVWNTEAFF. The CDR3 DNA reads TGTGCCAGCAGCCCAAGGACAGTTTGGAACACTGAAGCTTTCTTT.

V and J are TRBV18 and TRBJ1-2; 8 nucleotides line up with TRBD1. The CDR3 spans 14 residues. With V trimmed by 3 bases and J by 4 bases, 4 bases remained unmatched. Germline CDR1 and CDR2: KGHSH and LQKENI. The CDR3 spells CASSPDRDVYGYTF. In DNA form, the CDR3 reads TGTGCCAGCTCACCGGACAGGGACGTCTATGGCTACACCTTC.

This clone was picked up one time. V is TRBV5-1 and J is TRBJ1-1, with D tentatively TRBD1 (5 bases). V lost 4 bases and J 0 bases, leaving 22 bases between the germline ends. The V gene's germline CDR1 is SGHRS and CDR2 YFSETQ. This CDR3 has 18 residues. The CDR3 loop reads CASSQGRAGTQMNTEAFF. CDR3 nucleotides: TGCGCCAGCAGCCAAGGACGGGCCGGGACCCAGATGAACACTGAAGCTTTCTTT.

This clone was found a few times. V and J are TRBV4-1 and TRBJ1-4; D gene unclear. Trimming took 1 base from V and 3 from J, leaving 21 bases between them. Germline values: CDR1 MGHRA, CDR2 YSYEKL. The CDR3 runs to 19 residues. CDR3: CASSQGIRWRSPSNEKLFF. CDR3 nucleotides: TGCGCCAGCAGCCAAGGGATTAGGTGGCGGAGCCCCTCTAATGAAAAACTGTTTTTT.

This chain links TRBV7-2 with TRBJ1-6, with a weak D call TRBD1 (5 bases). V lost 4 bases, J lost 9 bases, and 13 bases lay in between. The CDR3 has 14 amino acids. Germline V gene data show CDR1 as SGHTA and CDR2 as FQGNSA. The DNA of the CDR3 is TGTGCCAGCAGCTCCCCAGGGTATGGTTCACCCCTCCACTTT. Its translation: CASSSPGYGSPLHF.

The chain employs TRBV5-1 and TRBJ2-2; D gene unclear. V dropped 0 bases and J dropped 3 bases, with 6 bases sitting between them. In germline, CDR1 is SGHRS, CDR2 YFSETQ. The CDR3 covers 14 residues. The CDR3 is CASSLDYYTGELFF. The DNA for the CDR3 is TGCGCCAGCAGCTTGGATTATTACACCGGGGAGCTGTTTTTT. Using reference TRBV5-1 and TRBJ2-2 for the parts outside the CDR3, the full variable domain is KAGVTQTPRYLIKTRGQQVTLSCSPISGHRSVSWYQQTPGQGLQFLFEYFSETQRNKGNFPGRFSGRQFSNSRSEMNVSTLELGDSALYLCASSLDYYTGELFFGEGSRLTVL.

The chain is built from TRBV25-1 and TRBJ1-6, with 7 bases fitting TRBD1. This CDR3 has 15 residues. With V trimmed by 0 bases and J by 5 bases, 1 base remained unmatched. Germline V gene lookup returns CDR1 MGHDK and CDR2 SYGVNS. CDR3 region: CASSEYRGDNSPLHF. In DNA, the CDR3 is TGTGCCAGCAGTGAATACAGGGGGGATAATTCACCCCTCCACTTT.

The gene calls are TRBV6-6 and TRBJ1-2; no definite D call. In germline, CDR1 is MNHNY, CDR2 SVGAGI (reference sequence). This CDR3 is 11 amino acids long. Trimming took off 2 bases at V and 4 bases at J, with 2 bases between the two ends. The CDR3 region has the DNA TGTGCCAGCAGTTACACCTATGGCTACACCTTC. It translates to CASSYTYGYTF.

For the CDR3, the DNA is TGTGCCAGCTCAGGGGACTACACAGATACGCAGTATTTT. Translation: CASSGDYTDTQYF. The chain carries TRBV18 and TRBJ2-3; TRBD2 aligns across 7 bases. CDR3 length: 13 amino acids. Germline V gene data show CDR1 as KGHSH and CDR2 as LQKENI. Germline trimming cut 5 bases from V and 2 bases from J; bases unmatched to any gene: 1.

J is TRBJ1-1 and V is TRBV7-9; possible D gene TRBD1, 5 bases. This CDR3 is 15 amino acids long. The germline V gene has CDR1 SEHNR and CDR2 FQNEAQ (reference sequence). Trimming pared 5 bases from V and 1 base from J, leaving 14 bases between. CDR3 residues: CASSVSDSWNTEAFF. The CDR3 DNA is TGTGCCAGCAGCGTCAGCGACAGCTGGAACACTGAAGCTTTCTTT.

This clone has a handful of counts. The V call is TRBV28, the J call TRBJ2-7; no definite D call. Trimming shortened V by 2 bases and J by 7 bases, and 21 bases separated the two germline ends. The CDR3 sequence is 16 residues long. The germline V gene encodes CDR1 MDHEN and CDR2 SYDVKM. The CDR3 sequence is CASSLPMGNTDWEQYF. DNA of the CDR3: TGTGCCAGCAGTTTACCCATGGGGAACACCGACTGGGAGCAGTACTTC.

The chain combines TRBV7-2 with TRBJ1-1; D remains unclear. This CDR3 spans 17 amino acids. Germline-derived CDR1 and CDR2 are SGHTA and FQGNSA. V lost 5 bases, J lost 1 base, and 20 bases lay in between. The CDR3 region has the DNA TGTGCCAGCAGCCAAGCACTGCGGTTCCCCACGAACACTGAAGCTTTCTTT. Protein sequence: CASSQALRFPTNTEAFF.

This clone counts as medium-sized. The gene calls are TRBV6-5 and TRBJ2-2; D gene uncertain. Trimming stripped 6 bases from V and 0 bases from J, with 11 bases between. Per the germline V gene, CDR1 is MNHEY and CDR2 is SVGAGI. The CDR3 has 15 amino acids. CDR3: CASSFGRTNTGELFF. As DNA, the CDR3 is TGTGCCAGCAGCTTCGGACGGACGAACACCGGGGAGCTGTTTTTT.

CDR3 coding DNA: TGCGCCAGCAGCCAAGATCCCAGAATAAAGACCCAGTACTTC. Translation: CASSQDPRIKTQYF. The chain couples TRBV4-3 to TRBJ2-5, with D uncertain. The CDR3 consists of 14 residues. Germline V gives CDR1 LGHNA, CDR2 YSLEER. Trimming took 0 bases from V and 6 from J, leaving 11 bases between them.

DNA of the CDR3: TGTGCCAGCAGTTCTCAGCCGCGGGGTAGTACCCAAGAGACCCAGTACTTC. Its protein is CASSSQPRGSTQETQYF. The chain carries TRBV28 and TRBJ2-5, with D perhaps TRBD2 (6 bases). Trimming stripped 4 bases from V and 1 base from J, with 19 bases between. Germline CDR1 and CDR2: MDHEN and SYDVKM. The CDR3 is 17 residues long.

Relative to its sample, this clone is large (0.1 to 1%). The chain links TRBV23-1 to TRBJ2-5; TRBD1 matches 11 bases. TRBV23-1 is classed as an ORF, of uncertain function. V was clipped by 9 bases and J by 1 base; unmatched bases: 4. CDR3 size: 14 residues. CDR3 nucleotide sequence: TGCGCCAGTCCGGGGACAGGGGGCCAAGAGACCCAGTACTTC. Translating gives CASPGTGGQETQYF.

A few counts support this clone. The chain combines TRBV18 with TRBJ1-5; no definite D call. This CDR3 has 16 amino acids. The germline CDR1 and CDR2 sequences are KGHSH and LQKENI. The V end was cut by 3 bases, the J end by 3 bases, with 15 bases between. For the CDR3, the DNA is TGTGCCAGCTCACCTGACCCCCCCGGCCTCAATCAGCCCCAGCATTTT. It encodes CASSPDPPGLNQPQHF. Using reference TRBV18 and TRBJ1-5 for the parts outside the CDR3, the full variable domain is NAGVMQNPRHLVRRRGQEARLRCSPMKGHSHVYWYRQLPEEGLKFMVYLQKENIIDESGMPKERFSAEFPKEGPSILRIQQVVRGDSAAYFCASSPDPPGLNQPQHFGDGTRLSIL.

Relative to its sample, this clone is medium-sized. V usage is TRBV28 and J usage is TRBJ1-5; 9 bases align to TRBD1. The V and J ends lost 5 bases and 0 bases, in that order; junction bases with no gene match: 14. This CDR3 contains 19 residues. Per the germline V gene, CDR1 is MDHEN and CDR2 is SYDVKM. The CDR3 DNA reads TGTGCCAGCAGTCCCCGACAGGGGGTACCCCTTCTTAGCAATCAGCCCCAGCATTTT. Its translation is CASSPRQGVPLLSNQPQHF.

The chain combines TRBV28 with TRBJ1-2; D gene uncertain. Germline V CDR1 and CDR2: MDHEN, SYDVKM. Between the trimmed V and J ends, which lost 4 bases and 4 bases, there was a span of 10 bases. CDR3 size: 13 residues. CDR3 residues: CASSSSGLYGYTF. The CDR3 DNA follows: TGTGCCAGCAGTTCCTCTGGGCTCTATGGCTACACCTTC.

For the CDR3, the DNA is TGTGCCAGCAGCTTGTGGGCAGGTTCGGCTCACGAGCAGTACTTC. Its translation is CASSLWAGSAHEQYF. The gene calls are TRBV5-6 and TRBJ2-7, with D uncertain. CDR1 is SGHDT, CDR2 YYEEEE, per germline. Deletions cut 1 base from V and 5 bases from J, with 16 bases between. This CDR3 spans 15 amino acids. The entire variable domain, with the rest obtained from reference TRBV5-6 and TRBJ2-7, is as follows: DAGVTQSPTHLIKTRGQQVTLRCSPKSGHDTVSWYQQALGQGPQFIFQYYEEEERQRGNFPDRFSGHQFPNYSSELNVNALLLGDSALYLCASSLWAGSAHEQYFGPGTRLTVT.

The gene calls are TRBV15 and TRBJ1-5; D is possibly TRBD1 (6 bases). V was trimmed by 2 bases and J by 5 bases, leaving 13 bases between them. Germline values: CDR1 LNHNV, CDR2 YYDKDF (reference sequence). This CDR3 has 15 residues. The CDR3 coding sequence is TGTGCCACCAGCAGACAGGGGTTCGCCGATCAGCCCCAGCATTTT. It specifies CATSRQGFADQPQHF.